Shown below are 5 T cell receptor beta chains from a single sample sequenced in a study of T cells in Graves' hyperthyroidism and ophthalmopathy. Amplified regions were TCR beta CDR3 sequences from RNA transcripts. Using the HTBI primer set, a first-round RT-PCR was run on the TCR CDR3. TCRdb used MiXCR to reprocess the multiplex PCR reads, holding one entry per CDR3 protein. The sample shows approximately 700,000 distinct CDR3 sequences, about 17% of them seen only once. Sequencing used blood. Receptors were obtained from a man between 18 and 35 years old with Graves' hyperthyroidism.

The chain carries TRBV2 and TRBJ1-2; TRBD1 might be the D (5 bases). Trimming took 9 bases from V and 5 from J, leaving 25 bases between them. The CDR3 covers 16 residues. In germline, CDR1 is SNHLY, CDR2 FYNNEI. CDR3 in amino acids: CARTPPHSRVGYGYTF. For the CDR3, the DNA is TGTGCCAGAACCCCCCCCCACAGCAGGGTCGGGTATGGCTACACCTTC. Looking up the rest from reference TRBV2 and TRBJ1-2 gives the full variable domain: EPEVTQTPSHQVTQMGQEVILRCVPISNHLYFYWYRQILGQKVEFLVSFYNNEISEKSEIFDDQFSVERPDGSNFTLKIRSTKLEDSAMYFCARTPPHSRVGYGYTFGSGTRLTVV.

This clonotype showed up many times. V usage is TRBV9 and J usage is TRBJ2-5, with TRBD1 matching over 8 bases. CDR3 length: 15 residues. The J segment lost 4 bases and the V segment lost 0 bases, leaving 5 bases of the junction unmatched. Looked up from germline, CDR1 is SGDLS and CDR2 is YYNGEE. The CDR3 loop is CASSVGGTGGETQYF. CDR3 DNA: TGTGCCAGCAGCGTAGGGGGAACAGGGGGAGAGACCCAGTACTTC.

This clonotype was found many times. The rearrangement links TRBV5-5 to TRBJ1-1; no firm D call. CDR3 length: 15 amino acids. The germline V and J ends were trimmed by 0 bases and 1 base, with 10 bases remaining between them. CDR1 and CDR2 (germline): SGHKS, YYEKEE (reference sequence). CDR3 nucleotides: TGTGCCAGCAGCTTGGTGATTGGGCAGAACACTGAAGCTTTCTTT. It is translated as CASSLVIGQNTEAFF.

Only a few counts were recorded for this clonotype. This chain uses TRBV28 with TRBJ2-5; D perhaps matches TRBD2 (5 bases). Looked up from germline, CDR1 is MDHEN and CDR2 is SYDVKM. With 3 bases removed from V and 4 bases from J, the gap between germline ends came to 12 bases. CDR3 length equals 14 residues. The CDR3 DNA follows: TGTGCCAGCAGTTTGGAACGGGGTGGAGAGACCCAGTACTTC. Amino acids: CASSLERGGETQYF.

This clonotype was detected ten times or more. The chain combines TRBV28 with TRBJ1-4; D gene uncertain. In germline, CDR1 is MDHEN, CDR2 SYDVKM. This CDR3 has 15 amino acids. Trimming took 2 bases from V and 0 from J, leaving 7 bases between them. The CDR3 region has the DNA TGTGCCAGCAGTTTAGTCCGAGCAACTAATGAAAAACTGTTTTTT. Protein sequence: CASSLVRATNEKLFF.